The clone carrying this T cell receptor beta chain was picked up a small number of times. Its antigen is not identified. The sample belongs to a study of blood T cells in healthy people across ages. Study-level points and caveats: Diversity figures derived from one million T cells were judged to underestimate the true value.

They isolated at least 7 million PBMCs from each sample. Primed by a sample-barcoded 5' primer and a J-beta primer mix, a second PCR proceeded for about 7 to 11 cycles. Every molecule of cDNA carried a tag from a template-switch adaptor with 12 random nucleotides. Via MiXCR, TCRdb re-called the 5' RACE reads, giving one row per CDR3 protein. The repertoire holds about 1.6 million distinct CDR3 sequences, with approximately 32% as singletons. The CDR3 has 16 residues. Trimming left V 6 bases short and J 3 bases short, with 24 bases between. The germline CDR1 and CDR2 sequences are DFQATT and SNEGSKA (reference sequence).

Sample: blood. The TCR was taken from a woman in her thirties in good health. This chain links TRBV20-1 with TRBJ2-7, with D perhaps TRBD1 or TRBD2 (7 bases each). The CDR3 DNA is TGCAGTGCCCAACCGCCCAGCGGGACAGATTTCTACGAGCAGTACTTC. Translating gives CSAQPPSGTDFYEQYF.